The 6 T cell receptor beta chains in this list originate from one sample, sequenced in a study of a mutant IDH1 vaccine in newly diagnosed glioma. The antigens these receptors bind are not known. Time point in this sample: week 11, during vaccination. Every vaccine dose comprised 300 ug of mutant IDH1 20-mer peptide plus topical imiquimod. The assay was immunoSEQ multiplex PCR, and TCRdb's table has in-frame clones only and misses some. The sample lists tens of thousands of clones, 75% to 90% occurring once. The material sequenced was PBMCs, taken from a glioma patient whose treatment included an IDH1 peptide vaccine. These receptors came from a man in his forties or fifties with glioma.

The genes are TRBV9 and TRBJ2-5; the D is unclear. Germline CDR1 SGDLS, CDR2 YYNGEE. V was pared by 3 bases and J by 11 bases, with 17 bases between. The CDR3 sequence is 13 residues long. In nucleotides, the CDR3 is TGTGCCAGCAGCGCCGGTGGAACTCCCGATCAGTACTTC. Its translation is CASSAGGTPDQYF.

This rearrangement joins TRBV28 to TRBJ1-3; perhaps TRBD1 as D (5 bases). The V gene's germline CDR1 is MDHEN and CDR2 SYDVKM. Trimming took 3 bases from V and 8 from J, leaving 11 bases between them. CDR3 length equals 13 residues. The CDR3 protein is CASSLGGRDTIYF. DNA of the CDR3: TGTGCCAGCAGTTTGGGGGGTAGGGACACCATATATTTT.

J is TRBJ2-5 and V is TRBV5-1; D is undetermined. V lost 0 bases to trimming and J lost 2 bases, with 20 bases between them. This CDR3 is built from 18 residues. Germline CDR1 reads SGHRS; CDR2 reads YFSETQ. The DNA for the CDR3 is TGCGCCAGCAGCTTGGATTCGGTGGCCAAGGGCCCACAAGAGACCCAGTACTTC. This encodes CASSLDSVAKGPQETQYF.

The V call is TRBV10-3, the J call TRBJ2-5; 7 bases are a match to TRBD1. The CDR3 extends over 20 amino acids. Germline lookup yields CDR1 ENHRY and CDR2 SYGVKD. J lost 4 bases, V lost 3 bases, and 23 bases had no gene match. CDR3 DNA: TGTGCCATCAGTGATCCCCGACAGGGCTATAGGCTCTATGATGGAGAGACCCAGTACTTC. Its protein is CAISDPRQGYRLYDGETQYF.

The rearrangement links TRBV4-3 to TRBJ2-5; no clear D gene. Germline V CDR1 and CDR2: LGHNA, YSLEER. The CDR3 covers 13 residues. V was trimmed by 0 bases and J by 5 bases, leaving 7 bases between them. In DNA, the CDR3 is TGCGCCAGCAGCCAAGATATAGGTGAGACCCAGTACTTC. Translation gives CASSQDIGETQYF.

The gene calls are TRBV7-2 and TRBJ2-7, with D perhaps matching TRBD2 (6 bases). V was trimmed by 4 bases and J by 2 bases, leaving 12 bases between them. This CDR3 has 14 amino acids. Germline CDR1 reads SGHTA; CDR2 reads FQGNSA. As DNA, the CDR3 is TGTGCCAGCAGCTCTATGGGGGGACCCTACGAGCAGTACTTC. Protein sequence: CASSSMGGPYEQYF.